This T cell receptor beta chain was recovered during a study of T cell responses to AZD1222 COVID-19 vaccine. Germline V gene sequence: CDR1 SGHNT, CDR2 YENEEA. The CDR3 has 15 residues. V lost 6 bases, J lost 5 bases, and 10 bases stayed unmatched. Profiling relied on immunoSEQ multiplex PCR, and the TCRdb table lists in-frame clones only, not all of them. The sample shows about 160,000 clones, under 95% of them seen only once. Turning to this clone: Its cognate antigen is unknown.

Study-level findings and limits: Spike-specific TCRs gained breadth and depth after people received two AZD1222 doses. The donor cohort was predominantly white British with a female majority, and clonal diversity may have been underestimated.

The rearrangement uses TRBV11-3 and TRBJ2-3, with 8 bases matching TRBD2. The starting material was peripheral blood, obtained 28 days after the second AZD1222 dose. The receptor was isolated from an adult who received the AZD1222 COVID-19 vaccine. CDR3 bases: TGTGCCAGCAGTCTAAATAGCGGGAACGTAGATACGCAGTATTTT. Translating gives CASSLNSGNVDTQYF.